Sequencing of this T cell receptor (beta chain) was carried out in a study of T cells in Graves' hyperthyroidism and ophthalmopathy. RNA transcripts yielded amplified TCR beta CDR3 regions. The primer set for the first-round RT-PCR of the TCR CDR3 was HTBI. MiXCR, applied by TCRdb to the multiplex PCR reads, yields one record per CDR3 protein. Of a few hundred thousand distinct CDR3 sequences listed, roughly 50% were seen once; the top ten hold approximately 8.2%. V dropped 2 bases and J dropped 7 bases, with 8 bases sitting between them. This CDR3 contains 12 residues. Germline CDR1 MNHEY, CDR2 SVGAGI.

This TCR derives from a woman under 30 with Graves' hyperthyroidism. The specimen was peripheral blood or thyroid tissue (not recorded which). The rearrangement joins TRBV6-5 to TRBJ1-1; no firm D call. This CDR3 reads CASSYERVEAFF. DNA for the CDR3: TGTGCCAGCAGTTACGAACGCGTTGAAGCTTTCTTT.